This TCR beta chain came from a study of blood T cells in healthy people across ages. The CDR3 covers 14 residues. Germline V gene data show CDR1 as DFQATT and CDR2 as SNEGSKA (reference sequence). As to this clonotype: A much larger clone lies one base from this, so it may be a read error.

For the second PCR, which ran for roughly 6 to 12 cycles, a sample-barcoded 5' primer and a J-beta primer mix were used. TCRdb reprocessed the 5' RACE reads via MiXCR and lists one record per CDR3 protein. The profile shows around 650,000 distinct CDR3 sequences, about 32% of them singletons. This TCR was recovered from a woman older than 75 in good health. The J gene is TRBJ2-1, the V gene TRBV20-1, with 8 bases lining up with TRBD2. Specimen: blood. The CDR3 spells CSGEPGGGRNERFF. Written as DNA, the CDR3 is TGCAGTGGTGAGCCCGGGGGGGGCCGGAATGAGCGGTTCTTC.